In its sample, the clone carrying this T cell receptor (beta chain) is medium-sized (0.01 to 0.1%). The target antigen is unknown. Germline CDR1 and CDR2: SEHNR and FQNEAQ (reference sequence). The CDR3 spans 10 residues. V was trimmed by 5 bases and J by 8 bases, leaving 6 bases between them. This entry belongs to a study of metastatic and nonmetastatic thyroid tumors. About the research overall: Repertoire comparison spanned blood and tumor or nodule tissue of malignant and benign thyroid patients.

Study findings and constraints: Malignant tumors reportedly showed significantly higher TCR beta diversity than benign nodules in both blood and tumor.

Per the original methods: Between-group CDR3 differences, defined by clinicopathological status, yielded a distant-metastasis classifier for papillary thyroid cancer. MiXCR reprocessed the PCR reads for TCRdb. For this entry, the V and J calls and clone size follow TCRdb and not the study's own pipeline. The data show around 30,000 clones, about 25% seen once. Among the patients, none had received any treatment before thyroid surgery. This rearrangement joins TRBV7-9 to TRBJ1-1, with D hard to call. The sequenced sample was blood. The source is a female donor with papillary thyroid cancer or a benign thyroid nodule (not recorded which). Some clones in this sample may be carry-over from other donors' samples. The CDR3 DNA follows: TGTGCCAGCAGCCGGAAAGAAGCTTTCTTT. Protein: CASSRKEAFF. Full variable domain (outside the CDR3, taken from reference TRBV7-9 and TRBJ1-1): DTGVSQNPRHKITKRGQNVTFRCDPISEHNRLYWYRQTLGQGPEFLTYFQNEAQLEKSRLLSDRFSAERPKGSFSTLEIQRTEQGDSAMYLCASSRKEAFFGQGTRLTVV.